Listed below are T cell receptor beta chains from one sample, sequenced in a study of blood T cell repertoires in COVID-19. Only in-frame clones appear in the TCRdb table, and some are missing; sequencing was by immunoSEQ multiplex PCR. Of 65,000 to 90,000 clones listed, roughly 90% are singletons. Sequenced input: peripheral blood. The receptors here all came from a woman in her 50s with active or convalescent COVID-19. Both conserved end residues are part of each CDR3. A D gene is named only where the DNA matches it firmly. Only part of the rows carry a size: once, few, many, or a class if the clone is expanded.

>NA|TRBD1|TRBV7-2|TRBJ2-7
CASSFSGQVGEQYF
TGTGCCAGCAGCTTCTCAGGACAGGTGGGCGAGCAGTACTTC
>NA|TRBD1|TRBV27|TRBJ1-5
CASGTVVNQPQHF
TGTGCCAGCGGGACAGTTGTTAATCAGCCCCAGCATTTT
>NA|NA|TRBV4-3|TRBJ2-2
CASSQTRNTGELFF
TGCGCCAGCAGTCAAACTAGGAACACCGGGGAGCTGTTTTTT
>NA|NA|TRBV7-9|TRBJ1-1
CASSLRPGHMNTEAFF
TGTGCCAGCAGCCTCAGACCGGGACACATGAACACTGAAGCTTTCTTT
>NA|NA|TRBV6-5|TRBJ2-1
CASSYFQASDDEQFF
TGTGCCAGCAGTTACTTCCAGGCCTCGGATGATGAGCAGTTCTTC
>NA|TRBD1|TRBV19|TRBJ1-2
CASSVGQEYYGYTF
TGTGCCAGTAGTGTTGGACAGGAATACTATGGCTACACCTTC
>NA|TRBD2|TRBV9|TRBJ2-7
CANRGGGVYEQYF
TGTGCCAACCGCGGCGGGGGAGTATACGAGCAGTACTTC
>NA|TRBD2|TRBV11-2|TRBJ2-3
CASSFLAGDDGTQYF
TGTGCCAGCAGCTTCCTAGCGGGGGACGATGGTACGCAGTATTTT
>NA|NA|TRBV4-2|TRBJ2-6
CASSQDETLSGANVLTF
TGTGCCAGCAGCCAAGATGAAACTCTCTCTGGGGCCAACGTCCTGACTTTC
>NA|NA|TRBV6-1|TRBJ2-2
CASSEQDYLSGELFF
TGTGCCAGCAGTGAACAGGACTACCTCTCCGGGGAGCTGTTTTTT
>NA|TRBD1|TRBV18|TRBJ2-7
CASSPEGAYEQYF
TGTGCCAGCTCACCCGAGGGGGCGTACGAGCAGTACTTC
>NA|NA|TRBV6-2/TRBV6-3|TRBJ1-2
CASSPTAGVGYTF
TGTGCCAGCAGCCCCACGGCAGGCGTCGGCTACACCTTC
>NA|TRBD1|TRBV19|TRBJ1-5
CASSIDPDRAQPQHF
TGTGCCAGTAGTATAGACCCCGACAGGGCGCAGCCCCAGCATTTT
>NA|NA|TRBV30|TRBJ2-2
CAWSPLGLYTGELFF
TGTGCCTGGAGTCCCCTGGGACTGTACACCGGGGAGCTGTTTTTT
>NA|TRBD1|TRBV5-5|TRBJ1-2
CASRGRTGNYGYTF
TGTGCCAGCAGGGGGAGGACAGGCAACTATGGCTACACCTTC
>NA|NA|TRBV14|TRBJ2-2
CASSQAHTLGGELFF
TGTGCCAGCAGCCAAGCGCACACCCTCGGGGGGGAGCTGTTTTTT
>NA|NA|TRBV27|TRBJ1-1
CASSLLGGGQNTEAFF
TGTGCCAGCAGTCTCCTGGGGGGGGGCCAAAACACTGAAGCTTTCTTT
>few|NA|TRBV6-5|TRBJ1-1
CASRDSEAFF
TGTGCCAGCAGGGACAGTGAAGCTTTCTTT
>NA|TRBD1|TRBV5-1|TRBJ2-1
CASIKNRGKINEQFF
TGCGCCAGCATCAAGAACAGGGGGAAAATCAATGAGCAGTTCTTC
>NA|NA|TRBV5-1|TRBJ2-3
CASSADVLRGTQYF
TGCGCCAGCAGCGCCGACGTTCTCCGGGGTACGCAGTATTTT
>NA|NA|TRBV7-3|TRBJ2-7
CASSSSWSSHEQYF
TGTGCCAGCAGCTCATCCTGGAGCAGCCACGAGCAGTACTTC
>NA|NA|TRBV21-1|TRBJ2-2
CASVRLAGENTGELFF
TGTGCCAGCGTAAGACTAGCGGGAGAGAACACCGGGGAGCTGTTTTTT
>NA|NA|TRBV28|TRBJ1-2
CASTRTVAYGYTF
TGTGCCAGCACTCGGACAGTTGCCTATGGCTACACCTTC
>NA|NA|TRBV5-4|TRBJ2-1
CASSSEGRHSYNEQFF
TGTGCCAGCAGCTCTGAAGGCAGACACTCCTACAATGAGCAGTTCTTC
>NA|NA|TRBV2|TRBJ2-3
CASNTEAAGADTQYF
TGTGCCAGCAACACGGAGGCAGCGGGCGCAGATACGCAGTATTTT
>once|TRBD1|TRBV19|TRBJ1-4
CASSQGATNEKLFF
TGTGCCAGTAGCCAGGGGGCAACTAATGAAAAACTGTTTTTT
>NA|TRBD1|TRBV3-1/TRBV3-2|TRBJ1-1
CASSLAGQGTNTEAFF
TGTGCCAGCAGTCTCGCGGGACAGGGGACGAACACTGAAGCTTTCTTT
>NA|NA|TRBV5-1|TRBJ1-1
CASSQANTEAFF
TGCGCCAGCAGCCAGGCAAACACTGAAGCTTTCTTT
>NA|NA|TRBV6-2/TRBV6-3|TRBJ2-7
CASSAQAYEQYF
TGTGCCAGCAGTGCACAGGCCTACGAGCAGTACTTC
>NA|NA|TRBV15|TRBJ1-1
CATTDGTGGTEAFF
TGTGCCACCACTGACGGGACTGGAGGAACTGAAGCTTTCTTT
>few|NA|TRBV6-8|TRBJ1-2
CASIGGTAYGYTF
TGTGCCAGCATCGGAGGGACCGCCTATGGCTACACCTTC
>NA|NA|TRBV14|TRBJ2-2
CASSRSTRTGELFF
TGTGCCAGCAGCCGCTCAACGCGAACCGGGGAGCTGTTTTTT
>NA|NA|TRBV4-2|TRBJ2-2
CASSQDALSGARELFF
TGTGCCAGCAGCCAAGATGCCCTCTCAGGCGCGCGGGAGCTGTTTTTT
>NA|NA|TRBV19|TRBJ1-2
CASNPPHEVGRGRGYTF
TGTGCCAGTAACCCCCCCCACGAAGTAGGCAGGGGACGTGGCTACACCTTC
>NA|NA|TRBV18|TRBJ2-2
CASSPRQIGELFF
TGTGCCAGCTCACCACGACAGATCGGGGAGCTGTTTTTT
>NA|NA|TRBV7-2|TRBJ1-1
CASSLMRDTEAFF
TGTGCCAGCAGCTTAATGAGGGACACTGAAGCTTTCTTT
>NA|TRBD2|TRBV9|TRBJ2-1
CASSPPGGVWNEQFF
TGTGCCAGCAGCCCCCCGGGGGGGGTCTGGAATGAGCAGTTCTTC
>NA|NA|TRBV19|TRBJ1-5
CASSRVQEPQHF
TGTGCCAGTAGTAGGGTTCAGGAGCCCCAGCATTTT
>few|TRBD1|TRBV6-6|TRBJ2-5
CASRQGARETQYF
TGTGCCAGCAGGCAGGGGGCGAGGGAGACCCAGTACTTC
>once|NA|TRBV7-2|TRBJ1-3
CASSLTGFAGNTIYF
TGTGCCAGCAGCTTGACCGGGTTCGCTGGAAACACCATATATTTT
>few|TRBD2|TRBV19|TRBJ2-3
CASRTQGGRDTQYF
TGTGCCAGTCGAACCCAGGGAGGGAGGGATACGCAGTATTTT
>NA|NA|TRBV6-6|TRBJ2-3
CASSSSGTDTQYF
NA
>NA|NA|TRBV12-3/TRBV12-4|TRBJ2-1
CASSGTHRNEQFF
TGTGCCAGCTCCGGGACTCACAGGAATGAGCAGTTCTTC
>few|TRBD1|TRBV2|TRBJ2-7
CASSSGTVSYEQYF
TGTGCCAGCAGTTCCGGGACAGTCTCCTACGAGCAGTACTTC
>NA|TRBD2|TRBV9|TRBJ2-3
CASSGIAGADTQYF
TGTGCCAGCAGCGGGATAGCGGGAGCAGATACGCAGTATTTT
>NA|TRBD2|TRBV7-2|TRBJ2-5
CASSLDAGGRGTQYF
TGTGCCAGCAGCTTAGATGCGGGGGGGCGAGGGACCCAGTACTTC
>NA|NA|TRBV5-8|TRBJ2-1
CASSRGETDNEQFF
TGTGCCAGCAGCCGAGGCGAAACTGACAATGAGCAGTTCTTC
>NA|TRBD1|TRBV7-8|TRBJ1-4
CASSLEPGQGFEKLFF
TGTGCCAGCAGCTTAGAACCGGGACAGGGGTTTGAAAAACTGTTTTTT
>NA|TRBD1|TRBV13|TRBJ1-2
CASSPLGQVSYGYTF
TGTGCCAGCAGCCCGCTGGGACAGGTCTCGTATGGCTACACCTTC
>NA|TRBD1|TRBV4-3|TRBJ1-2
CASSRTPGQGDGYTF
TGCGCCAGCAGCCGGACGCCGGGACAGGGGGATGGCTACACCTTC
>NA|TRBD1|TRBV12-3/TRBV12-4|TRBJ2-5
CASSRRQGETQYF
TGTGCCAGCAGCCGCAGACAGGGGGAGACCCAGTACTTC
>NA|NA|TRBV20-1|TRBJ1-2
CSASGTLLDAREGYTF
TGCAGTGCTAGTGGGACACTCCTTGATGCTAGAGAAGGCTACACCTTC
>NA|NA|TRBV19|TRBJ1-2
CASSSQNYGYTF
TGTGCCAGTAGTTCTCAGAACTATGGCTACACCTTC
>NA|NA|TRBV13|TRBJ1-1
CASSSGLKGAEAFF
TGTGCCAGCAGCTCCGGTCTCAAAGGGGCTGAAGCTTTCTTT
>NA|TRBD2|TRBV7-2|TRBJ2-5
CASSLRRGGETQYF
TGTGCCAGCAGCTTACGACGGGGGGGAGAGACCCAGTACTTC
>NA|NA|TRBV5-4|TRBJ1-1
CASSPAQGKTEAFF
TGTGCCAGCAGCCCAGCACAGGGAAAAACTGAAGCTTTCTTT
>NA|NA|TRBV11-3|TRBJ1-1
CASSLDAGGEAFF
TGTGCCAGCAGCTTAGACGCTGGAGGTGAAGCTTTCTTT